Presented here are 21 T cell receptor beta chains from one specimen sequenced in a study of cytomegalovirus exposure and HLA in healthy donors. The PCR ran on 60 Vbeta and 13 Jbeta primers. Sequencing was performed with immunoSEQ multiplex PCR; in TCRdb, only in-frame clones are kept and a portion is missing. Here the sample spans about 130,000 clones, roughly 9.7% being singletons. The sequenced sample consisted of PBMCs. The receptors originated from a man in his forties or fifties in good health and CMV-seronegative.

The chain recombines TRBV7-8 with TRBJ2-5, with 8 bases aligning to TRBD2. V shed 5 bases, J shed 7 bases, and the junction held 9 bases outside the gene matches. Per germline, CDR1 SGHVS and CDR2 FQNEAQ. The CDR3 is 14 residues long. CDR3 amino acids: CASSPTGGVGTQYF. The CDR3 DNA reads TGTGCCAGCAGCCCCACCGGGGGGGTCGGGACCCAGTACTTC.

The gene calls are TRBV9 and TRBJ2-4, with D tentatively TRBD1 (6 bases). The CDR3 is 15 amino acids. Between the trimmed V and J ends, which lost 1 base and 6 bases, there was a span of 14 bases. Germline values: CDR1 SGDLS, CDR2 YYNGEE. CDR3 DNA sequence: TGTGCCAGCAGCGTAATGGGGACAAACGGAAACATTCAGTACTTC. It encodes CASSVMGTNGNIQYF.

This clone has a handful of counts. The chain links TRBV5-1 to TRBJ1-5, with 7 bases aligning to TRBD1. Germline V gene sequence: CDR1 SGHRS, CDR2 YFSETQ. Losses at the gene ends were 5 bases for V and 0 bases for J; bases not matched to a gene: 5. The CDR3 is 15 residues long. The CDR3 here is CASRSGTASNQPQHF. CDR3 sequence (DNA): TGCGCCAGCAGGTCCGGGACAGCTAGCAATCAGCCCCAGCATTTT.

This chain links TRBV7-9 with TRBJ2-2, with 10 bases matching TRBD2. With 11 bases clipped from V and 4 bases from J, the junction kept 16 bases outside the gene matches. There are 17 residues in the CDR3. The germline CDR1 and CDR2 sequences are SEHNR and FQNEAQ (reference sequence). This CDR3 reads CAGDGRGTSVITGELFF. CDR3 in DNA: TGTGCCGGAGACGGGAGGGGGACTAGCGTGATCACCGGGGAGCTGTTTTTT.

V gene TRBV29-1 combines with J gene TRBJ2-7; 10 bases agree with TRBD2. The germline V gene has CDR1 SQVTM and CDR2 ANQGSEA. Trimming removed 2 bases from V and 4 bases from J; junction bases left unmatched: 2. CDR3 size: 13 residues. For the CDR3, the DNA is TGCAGCGTTGAAAGTAGCGGGGGGTACGAGCAGTACTTC. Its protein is CSVESSGGYEQYF.

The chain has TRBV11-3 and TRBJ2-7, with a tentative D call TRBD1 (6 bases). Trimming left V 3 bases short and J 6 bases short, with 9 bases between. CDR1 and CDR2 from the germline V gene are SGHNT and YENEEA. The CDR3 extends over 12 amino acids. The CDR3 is CASSFTGREQYF. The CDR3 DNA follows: TGTGCCAGCAGCTTTACAGGGCGCGAGCAGTACTTC.

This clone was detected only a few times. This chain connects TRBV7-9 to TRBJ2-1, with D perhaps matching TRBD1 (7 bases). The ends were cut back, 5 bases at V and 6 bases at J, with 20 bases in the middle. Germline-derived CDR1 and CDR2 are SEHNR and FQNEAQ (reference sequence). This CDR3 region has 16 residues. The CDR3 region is CASSPWRGRDGNEQFF. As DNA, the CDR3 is TGTGCCAGCAGCCCTTGGAGGGGGCGGGATGGCAATGAGCAGTTCTTC.

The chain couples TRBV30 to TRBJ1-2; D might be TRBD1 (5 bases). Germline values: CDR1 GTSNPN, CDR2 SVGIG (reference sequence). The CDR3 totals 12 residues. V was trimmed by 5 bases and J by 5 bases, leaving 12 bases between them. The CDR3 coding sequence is TGTGCCTGGGGACAAGGCTGGTATGGCTACACCTTC. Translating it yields CAWGQGWYGYTF.

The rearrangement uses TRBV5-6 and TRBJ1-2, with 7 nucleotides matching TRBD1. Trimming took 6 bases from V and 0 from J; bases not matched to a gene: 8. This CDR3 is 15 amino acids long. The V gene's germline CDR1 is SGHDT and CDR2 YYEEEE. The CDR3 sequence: CASTLQGPPNYGYTF. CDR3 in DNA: TGTGCCAGCACCTTACAGGGGCCTCCTAACTATGGCTACACCTTC.

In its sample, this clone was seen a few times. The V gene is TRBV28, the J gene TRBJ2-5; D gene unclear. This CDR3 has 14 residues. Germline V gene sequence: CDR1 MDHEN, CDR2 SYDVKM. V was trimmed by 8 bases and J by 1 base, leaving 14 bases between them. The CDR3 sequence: CASESAVLQETQYF. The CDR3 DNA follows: TGTGCCAGCGAATCGGCGGTACTCCAAGAGACCCAGTACTTC.

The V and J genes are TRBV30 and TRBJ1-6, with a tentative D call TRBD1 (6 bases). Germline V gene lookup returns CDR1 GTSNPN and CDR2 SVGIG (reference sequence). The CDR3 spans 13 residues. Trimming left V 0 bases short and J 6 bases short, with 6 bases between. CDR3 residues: CAWSVDSNSPLHF. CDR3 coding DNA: TGTGCCTGGAGTGTGGACAGTAATTCACCCCTCCACTTT. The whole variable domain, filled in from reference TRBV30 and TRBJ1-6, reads SQTIHQWPATLVQPVGSPLSLECTVEGTSNPNLYWYRQAAGRGLQLLFYSVGIGQISSEVPQNLSASRPQDRQFILSSKKLLLSDSGFYLCAWSVDSNSPLHFGNGTRLTVT.

The CDR3 is CASSLGRTGHQETQYF. DNA of the CDR3: TGCGCCAGCAGCTTGGGCCGGACAGGACACCAAGAGACCCAGTACTTC. The chain carries TRBV5-1 and TRBJ2-5; 7 bases align to TRBD1. The CDR3 has 16 residues. Germline V gene data show CDR1 as SGHRS and CDR2 as YFSETQ. V lost 0 bases to trimming and J lost 0 bases; unmatched junction nucleotides: 5.

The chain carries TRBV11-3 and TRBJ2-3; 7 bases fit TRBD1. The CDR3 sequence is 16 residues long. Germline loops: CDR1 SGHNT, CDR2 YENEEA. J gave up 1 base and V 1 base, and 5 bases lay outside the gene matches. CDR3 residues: CASSLGGQRGTDTQYF. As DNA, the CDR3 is TGTGCCAGCAGCTTAGGGGGACAGCGAGGCACAGATACGCAGTATTTT.

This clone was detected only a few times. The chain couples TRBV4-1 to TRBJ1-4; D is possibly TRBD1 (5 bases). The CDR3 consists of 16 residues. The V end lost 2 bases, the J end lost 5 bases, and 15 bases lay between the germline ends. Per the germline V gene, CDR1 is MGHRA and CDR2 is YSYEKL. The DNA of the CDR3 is TGCGCCAGCAGCCAAAAGTTTCAGGGTGACAATGAAAAACTGTTTTTT. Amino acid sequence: CASSQKFQGDNEKLFF.

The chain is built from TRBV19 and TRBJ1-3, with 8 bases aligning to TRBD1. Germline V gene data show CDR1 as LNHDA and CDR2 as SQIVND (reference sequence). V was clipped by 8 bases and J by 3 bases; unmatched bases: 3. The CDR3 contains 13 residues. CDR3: CASSGTGGNTIYF. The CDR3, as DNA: TGTGCCAGTTCGGGGACAGGTGGAAACACCATATATTTT. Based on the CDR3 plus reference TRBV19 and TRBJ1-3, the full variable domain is DGGITQSPKYLFRKEGQNVTLSCEQNLNHDAMYWYRQDPGQGLRLIYYSQIVNDFQKGDIAEGYSVSREKKESFPLTVTSAQKNPTAFYLCASSGTGGNTIYFGEGSWLTVV.

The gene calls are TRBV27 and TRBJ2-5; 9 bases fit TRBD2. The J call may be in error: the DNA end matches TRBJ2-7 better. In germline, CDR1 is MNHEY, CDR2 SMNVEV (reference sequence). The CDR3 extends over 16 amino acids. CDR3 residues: CASSFMGGRAGDEQYF. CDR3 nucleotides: TGTGCCAGCAGTTTCATGGGCGGGAGGGCCGGTGACGAGCAGTACTTC.

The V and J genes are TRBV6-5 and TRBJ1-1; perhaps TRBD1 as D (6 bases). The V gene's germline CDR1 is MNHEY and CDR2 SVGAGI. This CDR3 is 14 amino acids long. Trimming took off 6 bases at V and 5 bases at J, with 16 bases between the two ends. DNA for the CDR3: TGTGCCAGCAGAGTACAGGGCGGGGGGACTGAAGCTTTCTTT. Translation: CASRVQGGGTEAFF.

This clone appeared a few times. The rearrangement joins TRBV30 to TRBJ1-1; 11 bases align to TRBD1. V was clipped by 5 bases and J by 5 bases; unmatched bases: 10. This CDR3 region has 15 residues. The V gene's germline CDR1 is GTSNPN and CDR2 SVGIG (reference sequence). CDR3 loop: CAWGRTGGFETEAFF. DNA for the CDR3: TGTGCCTGGGGCCGGACAGGGGGCTTCGAGACTGAAGCTTTCTTT.

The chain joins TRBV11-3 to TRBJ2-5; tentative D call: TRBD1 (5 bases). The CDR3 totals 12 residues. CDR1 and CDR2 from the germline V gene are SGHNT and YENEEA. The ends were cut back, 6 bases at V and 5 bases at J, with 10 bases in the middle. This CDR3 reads CASRGVSETQYF. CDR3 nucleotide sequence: TGTGCCAGCAGAGGGGTTTCGGAGACCCAGTACTTC. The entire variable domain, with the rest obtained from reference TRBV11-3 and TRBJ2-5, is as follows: EAGVVQSPRYKIIEKKQPVAFWCNPISGHNTLYWYLQNLGQGPELLIRYENEEAVDDSQLPKDRFSAERLKGVDSTLKIQPAELGDSAVYLCASRGVSETQYFGPGTRLLVL.

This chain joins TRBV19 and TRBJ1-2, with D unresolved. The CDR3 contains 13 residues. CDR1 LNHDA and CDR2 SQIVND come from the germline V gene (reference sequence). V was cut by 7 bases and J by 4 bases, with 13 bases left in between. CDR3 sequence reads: CASITPGTYGYTF. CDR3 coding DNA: TGTGCCAGTATCACTCCAGGAACCTATGGCTACACCTTC.

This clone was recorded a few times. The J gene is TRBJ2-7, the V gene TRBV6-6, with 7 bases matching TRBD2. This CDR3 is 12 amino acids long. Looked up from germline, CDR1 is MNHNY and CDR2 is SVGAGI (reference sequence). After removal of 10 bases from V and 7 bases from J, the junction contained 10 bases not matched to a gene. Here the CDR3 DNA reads TGTGCCAAATCGACTAGCCCTTGGGAGCAGTACTTC. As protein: CAKSTSPWEQYF.